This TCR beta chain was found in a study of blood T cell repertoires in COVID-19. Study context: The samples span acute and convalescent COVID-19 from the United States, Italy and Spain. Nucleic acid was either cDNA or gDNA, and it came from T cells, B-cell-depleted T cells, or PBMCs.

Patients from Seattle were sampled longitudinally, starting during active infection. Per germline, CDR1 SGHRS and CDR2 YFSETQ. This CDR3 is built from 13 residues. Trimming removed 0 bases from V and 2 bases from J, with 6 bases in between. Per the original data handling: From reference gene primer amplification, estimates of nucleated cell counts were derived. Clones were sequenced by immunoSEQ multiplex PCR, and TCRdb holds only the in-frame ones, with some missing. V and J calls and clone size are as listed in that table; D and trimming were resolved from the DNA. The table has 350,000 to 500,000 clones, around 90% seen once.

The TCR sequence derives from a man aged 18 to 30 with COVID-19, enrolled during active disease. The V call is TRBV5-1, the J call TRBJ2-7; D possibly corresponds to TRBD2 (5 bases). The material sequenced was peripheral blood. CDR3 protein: CASSLDGTYEQYF. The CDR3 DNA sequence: TGCGCCAGCAGCTTGGACGGGACCTACGAGCAGTACTTC.